Presented here are 9 T cell receptor beta chains from one specimen sequenced in a study of T cells in Graves' hyperthyroidism and ophthalmopathy. RNA transcripts served as the template for amplifying TCR beta CDR3 regions. The HTBI set primed first-round TCR CDR3 RT-PCR. TCRdb fed the multiplex PCR reads into MiXCR, producing one record per CDR3 protein. The sample holds some 380,000 distinct CDR3 sequences, roughly 13% seen once. Material for sequencing was blood. These TCRs come from a man under 40 with Graves' hyperthyroidism that later progressed to Graves' ophthalmopathy.

This clonotype was detected many times. This may stem from a read error, because a much larger clone lies one nucleotide away. This sequence joins TRBV9 and TRBJ1-2; 8 bases agree with TRBD1. The V and J ends lost 0 bases and 5 bases, in that order; junction bases with no gene match: 0. From germline, CDR1 is SGDLS and CDR2 YYNGEE. The CDR3 totals 13 residues. The CDR3 bases are TGTGCCAGCAGCGTAGGACAGGGGTATGGCTACACCTTC. Encoded protein: CASSVGQGYGYTF.

CDR3 in DNA: TGTGCCAGCAGGGGACTAGCGGGTCGAAGCTCCTACAATGAGCAGTTCTTC. Protein: CASRGLAGRSSYNEQFF. This chain uses TRBV28 with TRBJ2-1; 12 bases map to TRBD2. Germline V gene sequence: CDR1 MDHEN, CDR2 SYDVKM. V dropped 6 bases and J dropped 0; count of bases not matched to a gene: 6. The CDR3 spans 17 residues. Based on the CDR3 plus reference TRBV28 and TRBJ2-1, the full variable domain is DVKVTQSSRYLVKRTGEKVFLECVQDMDHENMFWYRQDPGLGLRLIYFSYDVKMKEKGDIPEGYSVSREKKERFSLILESASTNQTSMYLCASRGLAGRSSYNEQFFGPGTRLTVL.

In this sample, this clonotype turned up a few times. The V gene is TRBV7-6, the J gene TRBJ2-1; D is undetermined. Germline V gene data show CDR1 as SGHVS and CDR2 as FNYEAQ. Trimming stripped 4 bases from V and 7 bases from J, with 14 bases between. This CDR3 is built from 14 residues. The CDR3 DNA reads as TGTGCCAGCAGCTCCCGGACCCTAGGGAATGAGCAGTTCTTC. It encodes CASSSRTLGNEQFF.

The V call is TRBV15, the J call TRBJ2-1; 14 bases are shared with TRBD2. The CDR3 loop spans 16 amino acids. From germline, CDR1 is LNHNV and CDR2 YYDKDF (reference sequence). The ends lost 3 bases at V and 6 bases at J; junction bases unmatched: 4. As DNA, the CDR3 is TGTGCCACCAGCAGGGCGACTAGCGGGGGGGCCAATGAGCAGTTCTTC. It encodes CATSRATSGGANEQFF.

This clonotype was recorded many times. The chain joins TRBV12-5 to TRBJ2-2; D gene ambiguous. The CDR3 contains 13 residues. V was trimmed by 7 bases and J by 2 bases, leaving 8 bases between them. Germline V gene lookup returns CDR1 LGHNT and CDR2 FRNRAP. The CDR3 bases are TGTGCTAGTGCCCAGACCAACACCGGGGAGCTGTTTTTT. It codes for CASAQTNTGELFF.

This clonotype was observed many times. The CDR3 DNA follows: TGTGCCAGCAGTTTAATCCCCCCGGGACAGGGGTACAATGAGCAGTTCTTC. Translating gives CASSLIPPGQGYNEQFF. The rearrangement uses TRBV27 and TRBJ2-1; 10 nucleotides agree with TRBD1. V shed 2 bases and J 4 bases; nucleotides not matched to a gene: 8. The CDR3 is 17 amino acids. CDR1 is MNHEY and CDR2 is SMNVEV in the germline V gene (reference sequence).

The sample holds many counts of this clonotype. This chain links TRBV19 with TRBJ2-2, with D perhaps being TRBD1 or TRBD2 (5 bases each). The CDR3 runs 15 residues. The V gene lost 5 bases and the J gene lost 3 bases, with 13 bases spanning the gap. Germline V CDR1 and CDR2: LNHDA, SQIVND (reference sequence). The DNA for the CDR3 is TGTGCCAGTAGTGCTCGGGACGGATACACCGGGGAGCTGTTTTTT. It is translated as CASSARDGYTGELFF.

The chain combines TRBV6-8 with TRBJ2-5; either TRBD1 or TRBD2 may supply D (6 bases each). The germline V and J ends were trimmed by 4 bases and 10 bases, with 16 bases remaining between them. This CDR3 region has 13 residues. The V gene's germline CDR1 is MNHGY and CDR2 SAAAGT. The CDR3 loop reads CASSSGAGVYQYF. CDR3 coding DNA: TGTGCCAGCAGTTCGGGGGCCGGAGTATACCAGTACTTC.

This chain joins TRBV19 and TRBJ2-5, with TRBD2 matching 7 bases. V was clipped by 10 bases and J by 5 bases; unmatched bases: 7. There are 12 residues in the CDR3. Germline V gene sequence: CDR1 LNHDA, CDR2 SQIVND (reference sequence). The CDR3 nucleotides are TGTGCCACAGCCGGGGAGGGGGAGACCCAGTACTTC. The encoded protein is CATAGEGETQYF. Drawing the rest from reference TRBV19 and TRBJ2-5, the complete variable domain is DGGITQSPKYLFRKEGQNVTLSCEQNLNHDAMYWYRQDPGQGLRLIYYSQIVNDFQKGDIAEGYSVSREKKESFPLTVTSAQKNPTAFYLCATAGEGETQYFGPGTRLLVL.